What follows is one TCR beta chain and its context. Study processing details: Reference gene primer amplification gave estimated nucleated cell counts. Sequencing used immunoSEQ multiplex PCR; TCRdb keeps in-frame clones, though not all of them. The DNA was the basis for D and trimming; V, J and clone size are from that table. The data hold around 120,000 clones, with around 79% observed a single time. Germline CDR1 LGHDT, CDR2 YNNKEL (reference sequence). This CDR3 comprises 13 residues. The germline V and J ends were trimmed by 1 base and 6 bases, with 7 bases remaining between them. This sample is drawn from a study of blood T cell repertoires in COVID-19. The wider study: T cells, B-cell-depleted T cells, or PBMCs supplied cDNA or gDNA.

The rearrangement uses TRBV3-1 (or the pseudogene TRBV3-2) and TRBJ1-5, with D hard to call. This TCR derives from a man between 65 and 85 years old with acute or convalescent COVID-19. Sequenced sample: peripheral blood. CDR3 region: CASSQGEAQPQHF. The CDR3 DNA reads as TGTGCCAGCAGCCAAGGCGAGGCTCAGCCCCAGCATTTT.